Listed here are 14 T cell receptor beta chains from one sample, sequenced in a study of blood T cell repertoires in COVID-19. Some clones are missing from TCRdb's copy, which holds only in-frame ones; the method was immunoSEQ multiplex PCR. This sample has roughly 330,000 clones, with roughly 90% found just once. Sequencing used peripheral blood. These receptors were collected from a man in his thirties or forties with COVID-19, enrolled during active disease.

V is TRBV4-2 and J is TRBJ2-7, with D unclear. This CDR3 region has 15 residues. CDR1 is LGHNA and CDR2 is YNFKEQ in the germline V gene. Trimming took 0 bases from V and 2 from J, leaving 11 bases between them. This chain's CDR3 is CASSQDWHPTYEQYF. The CDR3 DNA sequence: TGTGCCAGCAGCCAAGATTGGCATCCAACCTACGAGCAGTACTTC.

Details on this clone: Within the sample, other DNA sequences also encode this same CDR3. This chain joins TRBV6-2 or TRBV6-3 and TRBJ2-7; the D is unclear. The CDR3 is made up of 16 amino acids. V was cut by 2 bases and J by 2 bases, with 16 bases left in between. Germline CDR1 reads MNHEY; CDR2 reads SVGEGT. CDR3 coding DNA: TGTGCCAGCAGTTACATACCAGGTCCCCTGGCCTACGAGCAGTACTTC. It encodes CASSYIPGPLAYEQYF.

This chain joins TRBV24-1 and TRBJ2-1; the match to TRBD1 covers 8 bases. The CDR3 totals 14 residues. V shed 3 bases and J 9 bases; nucleotides not matched to a gene: 6. Germline V gene data show CDR1 as KGHDR and CDR2 as SFDVKD. CDR3 region: CATSDPTGAAEQFF. CDR3 DNA: TGTGCCACCAGTGATCCGACAGGGGCGGCTGAGCAGTTCTTC.

This clone was found once. The chain combines TRBV7-9 with TRBJ1-5; TRBD1 matches 8 bases. There are 17 residues in the CDR3. V shed 0 bases and J 3 bases; nucleotides not matched to a gene: 7. The germline V gene has CDR1 SEHNR and CDR2 FQNEAQ (reference sequence). CDR3 region: CASSLAGATGVNQPQHF. In nucleotides, the CDR3 is TGTGCCAGCAGCTTAGCGGGGGCGACAGGGGTCAATCAGCCCCAGCATTTT. Together with reference TRBV7-9 and TRBJ1-5, the CDR3 gives the full variable domain: DTGVSQNPRHKITKRGQNVTFRCDPISEHNRLYWYRQTLGQGPEFLTYFQNEAQLEKSRLLSDRFSAERPKGSFSTLEIQRTEQGDSAMYLCASSLAGATGVNQPQHFGDGTRLSIL.

The V gene is TRBV19, the J gene TRBJ1-5; the match to TRBD1 covers 7 bases. The CDR3 sequence is 16 residues long. V gave up 5 bases and J gave up 8 bases; unmatched junction bases: 15. Germline CDR1 LNHDA, CDR2 SQIVND (reference sequence). CDR3 amino acids: CASSQGQASSGEPQHF. The CDR3 coding sequence is TGTGCCAGTAGTCAAGGACAGGCGAGTTCGGGGGAGCCCCAGCATTTT.

In regard to this clone: This CDR3 is also generated by other DNA sequences in the sample. This chain's CDR3 is CASSLVGDNEQFF. The CDR3, as DNA: TGTGCCAGCAGCTTAGTGGGCGACAATGAGCAGTTCTTC. The chain employs TRBV7-9 and TRBJ2-1, with unresolved D. Germline V gene sequence: CDR1 SEHNR, CDR2 FQNEAQ (reference sequence). The CDR3 is made up of 13 amino acids. V was pared by 1 base and J by 5 bases, with 6 bases between.

This clone was seen once. The chain recombines TRBV11-2 with TRBJ2-7; no clear D. Germline loops: CDR1 SGHAT, CDR2 FQNNGV. This CDR3 has 13 amino acids. V dropped 1 base and J dropped 7 bases, with 11 bases sitting between them. The CDR3 region has the DNA TGTGCCAGCAGCTTAGTTTGGCAGACTGAGCAGTACTTC. Encoded protein: CASSLVWQTEQYF.

The J gene is TRBJ1-2, the V gene TRBV6-2 or TRBV6-3; 7 bases map to TRBD1. CDR3 size: 14 residues. Germline-derived CDR1 and CDR2 are MNHEY and SVGEGT. Trimming removed 5 bases from V and 0 bases from J; junction bases left unmatched: 3. Here the CDR3 DNA reads TGTGCCAGCAGTCTACAGGGGTCTAACTATGGCTACACCTTC. Translating gives CASSLQGSNYGYTF.

The chain couples TRBV28 to TRBJ2-2; 9 nucleotides match TRBD2. The CDR3 runs 16 residues. CDR1 and CDR2 from the germline V gene are MDHEN and SYDVKM. V shed 7 bases and J 2 bases; nucleotides not matched to a gene: 8. The CDR3 loop reads CASNLLAGVNTGELFF. In DNA form, the CDR3 reads TGTGCCAGCAATCTACTAGCGGGTGTAAACACCGGGGAGCTGTTTTTT.

The CDR3 region is CASSLVRGSVQYF. The CDR3 DNA follows: TGTGCCAGCAGCTTAGTACGGGGTTCGGTGCAGTACTTC. This sequence joins TRBV7-9 and TRBJ2-7; perhaps TRBD2 as D (5 bases). This CDR3 spans 13 amino acids. CDR1 is SEHNR, CDR2 FQNEAQ, per germline (reference sequence). V lost 1 base, J lost 9 bases, and 13 bases lay in between. Variable domain in full (rest from reference TRBV7-9 and TRBJ2-7): DTGVSQNPRHKITKRGQNVTFRCDPISEHNRLYWYRQTLGQGPEFLTYFQNEAQLEKSRLLSDRFSAERPKGSFSTLEIQRTEQGDSAMYLCASSLVRGSVQYFGPGTRLTVT.

On this clone itself: Distinct nucleotide sequences in the sample also encode this CDR3. The V and J genes are TRBV10-3 and TRBJ1-5; weak D call: TRBD1 (5 bases). The CDR3 runs to 14 residues. Germline V gives CDR1 ENHRY, CDR2 SYGVKD. Trimming took 3 bases from V and 1 from J, leaving 7 bases between them. The DNA for the CDR3 is TGTGCCATCAGTGACAGGGCGAGCAATCAGCCCCAGCATTTT. Translating gives CAISDRASNQPQHF.

The CDR3 region has the DNA TGTGCCAGCAGATTTCAGGGGGGCCCGGCAGATACGCAGTATTTT. This translates into CASRFQGGPADTQYF. The J gene is TRBJ2-3, the V gene TRBV6-5, with a possible D match to TRBD1 (7 bases). This CDR3 contains 15 residues. Trimming removed 6 bases at V and 4 bases at J, with 17 bases between. Germline V CDR1 and CDR2: MNHEY, SVGAGI.

This sequence joins TRBV11-3 and TRBJ1-5; the D gene is possibly TRBD1 (6 bases). The CDR3 length is 17 residues. From germline, CDR1 is SGHNT and CDR2 YENEEA. The V gene lost 1 base and the J gene lost 0 bases, with 13 bases spanning the gap. The CDR3 reads CASSLVWTDYSNQPQHF. The CDR3 DNA follows: TGTGCCAGCAGCTTAGTTTGGACAGATTATAGCAATCAGCCCCAGCATTTT.

The chain is built from TRBV13 and TRBJ1-4; 9 bases map to TRBD1. Germline values: CDR1 PRHDT, CDR2 FYEKMQ (reference sequence). With 3 bases clipped from V and 8 bases from J, the junction kept 4 bases outside the gene matches. CDR3 length equals 14 residues. For the CDR3, the DNA is TGTGCCAGCAGCTTGGGGACAGGGCGGGAAAAACTGTTTTTT. Translated: CASSLGTGREKLFF.